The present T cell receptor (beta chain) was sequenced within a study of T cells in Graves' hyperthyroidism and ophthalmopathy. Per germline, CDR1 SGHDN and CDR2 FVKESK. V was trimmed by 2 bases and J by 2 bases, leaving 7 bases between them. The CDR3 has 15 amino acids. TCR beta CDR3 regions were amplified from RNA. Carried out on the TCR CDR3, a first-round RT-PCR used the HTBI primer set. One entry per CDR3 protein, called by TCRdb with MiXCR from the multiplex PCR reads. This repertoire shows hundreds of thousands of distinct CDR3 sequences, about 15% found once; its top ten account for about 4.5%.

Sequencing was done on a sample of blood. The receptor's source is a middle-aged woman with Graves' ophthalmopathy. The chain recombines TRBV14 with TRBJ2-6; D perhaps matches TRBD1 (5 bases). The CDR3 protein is CASSQRGAGANVLTF. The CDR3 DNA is TGTGCCAGCAGCCAAAGGGGCGCTGGGGCCAACGTCCTGACTTTC. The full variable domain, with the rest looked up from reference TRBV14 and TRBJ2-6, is EAGVTQFPSHSVIEKGQTVTLRCDPISGHDNLYWYRRVMGKEIKFLLHFVKESKQDESGMPNNRFLAERTGGTYSTLKVQPAELEDSGVYFCASSQRGAGANVLTFGAGSRLTVL.